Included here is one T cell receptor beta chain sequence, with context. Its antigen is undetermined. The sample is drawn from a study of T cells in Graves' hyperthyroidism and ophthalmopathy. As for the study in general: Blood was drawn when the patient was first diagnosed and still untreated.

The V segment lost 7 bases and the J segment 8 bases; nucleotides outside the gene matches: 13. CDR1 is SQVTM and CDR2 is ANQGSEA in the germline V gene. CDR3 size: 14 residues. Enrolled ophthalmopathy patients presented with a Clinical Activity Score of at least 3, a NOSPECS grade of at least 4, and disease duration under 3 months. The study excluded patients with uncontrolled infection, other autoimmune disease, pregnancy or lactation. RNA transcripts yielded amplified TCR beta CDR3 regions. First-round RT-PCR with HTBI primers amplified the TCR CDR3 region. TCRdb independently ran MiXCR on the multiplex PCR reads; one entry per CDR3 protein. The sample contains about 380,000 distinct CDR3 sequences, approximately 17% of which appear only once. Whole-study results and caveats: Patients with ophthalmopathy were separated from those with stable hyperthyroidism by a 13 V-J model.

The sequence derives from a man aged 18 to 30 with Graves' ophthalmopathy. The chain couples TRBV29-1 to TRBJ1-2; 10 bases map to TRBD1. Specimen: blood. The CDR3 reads CSAYMTGTGEGYTF. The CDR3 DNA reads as TGCAGCGCATACATGACCGGGACAGGGGAAGGCTACACCTTC.